This TCR beta chain was sequenced during a study of T cell repertoires in cytomegalovirus infection. At the level of the study: An indication of both CMV infection and matching HLA type came from public TCR beta signatures.

One entry per CDR3 protein, called by TCRdb with MiXCR from the reads. This sample has roughly 140,000 distinct CDR3 sequences; around 24% occur once, and the top ten carry approximately 11%. Sequencing used PBMCs. This sequence was found in a human donor in good health (CMV status not recorded). Some clones in this sample may be carry-over from other donors' samples.

CDR3 DNA: TGTGCCAGCAGACCCATGGGGGCCGGGGAGCTGTTTTTT. It codes for CASRPMGAGELFF. J is TRBJ2-2 and V is TRBV5-6; D assignment may be TRBD1 or TRBD2 (5 bases each). CDR3 length: 13 residues. Germline-derived CDR1 and CDR2 are SGHDT and YYEEEE. Trimming took 5 bases from V and 6 from J, leaving 11 bases between them.